This paragraph reports one TCR beta chain. The antigen it binds to is not known. Per-nucleotide qualities are absent, and no much larger clonotype sits a single base away. The record originates from a study of CD8 T cell repertoires and HIV-1 epitope variants (dated by TCRdb to the early 2020s). With regard to the full study: Twenty-five peptides representing autologous and known Gag and Nef epitope variants were each used to stimulate T cells in separate culture wells. The epitopes tested were three Gag epitope families plus Nef HW9 and YT9. For roughly 11 days the cultures were kept in IMDM with gentamicin, and on days 3 and 7 half of the media was changed with IL-2, IL-7 and IL-15 added. Among the control conditions were a peptide pool of CMV, EBV and flu, the Ebola AY9 epitope serving as a negative control, and a well with no peptide. T cells were enriched with the EasySep Human T Cell Enrichment Kit and co-cultured with equal numbers of autologous T cell-negative cells as antigen-presenting cells. A total of about 80 T cell cultures were run, with each culture condition performed in triplicate except for one peptide, which was performed in duplicate. A 1M T cell aliquot was kept as an uncultured baseline condition, separate from the approximately 83 T cell cultures.

Broad study findings and their caveats: Roughly nine antigen-specific TCR beta clonotypes were identified, and about 6 of them appeared cross-reactive for autologous or known escape epitope variants. Only TCR beta chains were identified by the assay, and proliferation to antigen, not T cell function or cytokine profile, was indicated. A handful of clonotypes recognized the Nef KF9 family and one clonotype recognized the HW9 family, while no responses to the TAALDMSHF plasma variant were seen.

The EasySep Human CD8+ T Cell Enrichment Kit was used on day 10 to isolate CD8+ T cells from every culture. From the germline V gene (reference sequence), CDR1 is SEHNR and CDR2 is FQNEAQ. From the cysteine through the phenylalanine, the CDR3 covers 14 amino acids. The only DNA kept is the CDR3, 42 bases in frame from the first base. The germline V end is reduced by 5 bases and the J end by 4 bases; junction bases left unmatched: 6. Sequencing of TCR beta CDR3 regions was done on the immunoSEQ platform at survey depth. The QIAamp DNA micro kit was used to extract genomic DNA from every cultured and uncultured CD8+ T cell population. Turning to the authors' computational methods: Samples with fewer than 5,000 productive reads were excluded, which removed about 6.5% of the roughly 75 HIV peptide-stimulated cultures. Sequences were trimmed to CDR3 by a MANAFEST web app, and nonproductive sequences, CDR3s under 5 amino acids, and sequences not starting with C or ending with F/W were removed. Clonotypes were classified as antigen-specific only if expansion was observed in at least 2 of 3 replicates versus the no-peptide control at FDR 0.01, only within one epitope family. A specific clonotype also had to show a frequency at least fivefold higher than in wells stimulated with peptides from other epitope families. TCRdb took over this immuneACCESS table, retaining in-frame rearrangements with V and J assigned. Such tables are incomplete; in checked studies, under half of the missing clones stem from an unresolved V gene, and the remainder is unexplained. D and trimming were read from the DNA, whereas the V and J calls and clone size are those reported in that table. This sample is represented by about 2,900 clones; roughly 70% of them were singletons. Under 55% of the sample is taken by the ten largest.

This clonotype was obtained from a male donor with HIV. What was sequenced was cultured CD8+ T cells derived from PBMCs. The chain uses TRBV7-9 and TRBJ2-7; 9 central bases correspond to TRBD1. Here the CDR3 is given as CASSTGTGIYEQYF. The sequenced DNA: TGTGCCAGCAGCACCGGGACAGGGATATACGAGCAGTACTTC.